This is a list of T cell receptor beta chains from one sample in a study of CD4 T cells in relation to SARS-CoV-2 and coronaviruses. Repertoires were generated with immunoSEQ multiplex PCR, while TCRdb's copy carries only in-frame clones and drops some. The sample holds 65,000 or so clones, more than 75% seen once. Sequenced input: memory CD4+ T cells from PBMCs. All receptors derive from a human donor in good health. Each CDR3 is given with its conserved first and last residue. A D gene is named only where the DNA matches it firmly. Size tells how often a clone was seen (once, few, many) or the class of an expanded clone, and some rows leave it out.

TRBD1,-,TRBJ2-5,TRBV3-1/TRBV3-2,TGTGCCAGCAGCGGTCCCGGGACAGGGCAAGAGACCCAGTACTTC,CASSGPGTGQETQYF
-,-,TRBJ2-5,TRBV30,TGTGCCTGGAGTGCTTACCGGGACCTAGACGAGACCCAGTACTTC,CAWSAYRDLDETQYF
TRBD1,-,TRBJ2-2,TRBV28,TGTGCCAGCAGTGGGACAGGGGACACCGGGGAGCTGTTTTTT,CASSGTGDTGELFF
-,once,TRBJ1-5,TRBV5-6,TGTGCCAGCAGCTTGAGAGGGCATCAGCCCCAGCATTTT,CASSLRGHQPQHF
TRBD1,-,TRBJ2-7,TRBV6-6,TGTGCCAGCAGTTCCGGACAGGGGCGCAACGAGCAGTACTTC,CASSSGQGRNEQYF
-,-,TRBJ1-4,TRBV18,TGTGCCAGCTCTAAGGGATTAAGGGAAAAACTGTTTTTT,CASSKGLREKLFF
-,once,TRBJ2-3,TRBV7-9,TGTGCCAGCAGCTTCACTAGAGCAGATACGCAGTATTTT,CASSFTRADTQYF
-,-,TRBJ2-5,TRBV9,TGTGCCAGCAGCCCTACTAGCTACCAAGAGACCCAGTACTTC,CASSPTSYQETQYF
-,once,TRBJ2-7,TRBV27,TGTGCCAGCAGCCCTTTGGCAAGCCCCTACGAGCAGTACTTC,CASSPLASPYEQYF
-,-,TRBJ1-1,TRBV7-2,TGTGCCAGCAGCTTCGTACCGGGGACTGAAGCTTTCTTT,CASSFVPGTEAFF
-,-,TRBJ2-7,TRBV19,TGTGCCAGTAGTATAAGTAGGGCCGTTGGCGAGCAGTACTTC,CASSISRAVGEQYF
TRBD1,-,TRBJ2-2,TRBV6-5,TGTGCCAGCAGTTACAGCCGAGGGGGCGCCGGGGAGCTGTTTTTT,CASSYSRGGAGELFF
-,-,TRBJ2-7,TRBV7-8,TGTGCCAGCAGCTTTGACGGACAGCCTGACGAGCAGTACTTC,CASSFDGQPDEQYF
TRBD1,-,TRBJ2-7,TRBV7-8,TGTGCCAGCAGCTTAGGGACAGGGGTCCACGAGCAGTACTTC,CASSLGTGVHEQYF
-,-,TRBJ1-6,TRBV6-1,TGTGCCAGCAGTGAAGAGAGGGTGAGCTCCTATAATTCACCCCTCCACTTT,CASSEERVSSYNSPLHF
-,-,TRBJ1-1,TRBV4-2,TGTGCCAGCAGCCAAGATGCTCGGCAGGGTAACACTGAAGCTTTCTTT,CASSQDARQGNTEAFF
TRBD1,-,TRBJ2-5,TRBV18,TGTGCCAGCTCACCGACAGGGGCGGGGCAAGAGACCCAGTACTTC,CASSPTGAGQETQYF
TRBD1,-,TRBJ2-2,TRBV7-9,TGTGCCGTTGTGAGACAGGGGGAATTCGGGGAGCTGTTTTTT,CAVVRQGEFGELFF
-,-,TRBJ2-7,TRBV7-9,TGTGCCAGCAGCTCGGATAGGGACGGAGCCTACGAGCAGTACTTC,CASSSDRDGAYEQYF
-,once,TRBJ2-3,TRBV2,TGTGCCAGCAGTCAGGGCTTTGGGGTCACAGATACGCAGTATTTT,CASSQGFGVTDTQYF
-,few,TRBJ1-1,TRBV19,TGTGCCAGTAGTATAAAGGGGGACACTGAAGCTTTCTTT,CASSIKGDTEAFF
-,once,TRBJ1-2,TRBV19,TGTGCCAGTAGTGGTGGTATTGGCTATGGCTACACCTTC,CASSGGIGYGYTF
TRBD1,-,TRBJ1-2,TRBV24-1,TGTGCCACCAGTTATCAGACAGGGGGGACTTATGGCTACACCTTC,CATSYQTGGTYGYTF
-,-,TRBJ1-1,TRBV11-2,TGTGCCAGCAGCTTATCAACAGGGAACACTGAAGCTTTCTTT,CASSLSTGNTEAFF
-,-,TRBJ1-5,TRBV2,TGTGCCAGCAGTTCAGGGTCGCTGGCCAATCAGCCCCAGCATTTT,CASSSGSLANQPQHF
TRBD1,-,TRBJ1-1,TRBV19,TGTGCCAGCCGAGAGGGACAGGGTGGCACTGAAGCTTTCTTT,CASREGQGGTEAFF
-,-,TRBJ1-2,TRBV4-1,TGCGCCAGCAGCCCAATCGGCAGAGGCGACTATGGCTACACCTTC,CASSPIGRGDYGYTF
TRBD1,-,TRBJ2-7,TRBV5-1,TGCGCCAGCAGCTTGGACAGGGGATCCTACGAGCAGTACTTC,CASSLDRGSYEQYF